These 22 T cell receptor beta chains originate from one sample sequenced in a study of PD-1 blockade in classical Hodgkin lymphoma. Time point: cycle 4 day 1 (C4D1), after six to seven weeks of nivolumab. With no exception, relapse followed autologous stem cell transplantation in all patients, and brentuximab vedotin exposure varied. The authors enriched CD8+ T cells from thawed PBMCs via magnetic negative selection. Using immunoSEQ multiplex PCR, the repertoire was profiled, and TCRdb retains in-frame clones only, with some absent. The table lists 15,000 to 25,000 clones, about 88% of them singletons. Sequenced material: CD8+ T cells from blood, taken before the fourth cycle of nivolumab. These TCRs come from a human donor with classical Hodgkin lymphoma.

This chain joins TRBV19 and TRBJ2-3; D is uncertain. CDR3 length: 12 amino acids. Per germline, CDR1 LNHDA and CDR2 SQIVND (reference sequence). Trimming stripped 5 bases from V and 1 base from J, with 4 bases between. The chain's CDR3 is CASSFRTDTQYF. The CDR3 DNA sequence: TGTGCCAGTAGTTTCCGCACAGATACGCAGTATTTT.

This clone has only one observation. V is TRBV11-3 and J is TRBJ2-2, with D tentatively TRBD2 (6 bases). Trimming pared 3 bases from V and 2 bases from J, leaving 7 bases between. Germline CDR1 reads SGHNT; CDR2 reads YENEEA. The CDR3 totals 14 residues. CDR3 nucleotides: TGTGCCAGCAGCTTTAGCGGAAACACCGGGGAGCTGTTTTTT. It is translated as CASSFSGNTGELFF.

CDR3 bases: TGTGCCAGCGGTAGGAAGATGAACACTGAAGCTTTCTTT. Protein product: CASGRKMNTEAFF. This sequence joins TRBV7-9 and TRBJ1-1, with unresolved D. Germline V gene data show CDR1 as SEHNR and CDR2 as FQNEAQ (reference sequence). This CDR3 contains 13 residues. Trimming removed 8 bases from V and 0 bases from J, with 10 bases in between.

This chain connects TRBV2 to TRBJ1-2; TRBD1 might be the D (6 bases). Per germline, CDR1 SNHLY and CDR2 FYNNEI. Trimming pared 5 bases from V and 6 bases from J, leaving 25 bases between. The CDR3 length is 17 residues. The CDR3 DNA follows: TGTGCCAGCAGTCAACCTTACAGGGTTAAAGGGGAAGATGGCTACACCTTC. Amino acid sequence: CASSQPYRVKGEDGYTF.

The genes are TRBV5-6 and TRBJ1-2, with D unresolved. V gave up 2 bases and J gave up 2 bases, with 13 bases separating them. Germline lookup yields CDR1 SGHDT and CDR2 YYEEEE. This CDR3 is built from 15 residues. CDR3 DNA sequence: TGTGCCAGCAGCTTTATCAGAACCGCGAACTATGGCTACACCTTC. Amino acid sequence: CASSFIRTANYGYTF.

A note on this clone: Its ends do not fully match the called genes, so a read error is possible. The chain links TRBV5-1 to TRBJ2-7; weak D call: TRBD1 (5 bases). This CDR3 is built from 12 residues. Per germline, CDR1 SGHRS and CDR2 YFSETQ. Here the CDR3 reads CASSLDRTGPIF. DNA for the CDR3: TGCGCCAGCAGCTTGGACAGGACCGGTCCTATATTC.

V usage is TRBV29-1 and J usage is TRBJ2-3; D not resolved. Trimming pared 2 bases from V and 0 bases from J, leaving 9 bases between. The CDR3 covers 14 residues. Germline values: CDR1 SQVTM, CDR2 ANQGSEA. The CDR3 DNA is TGCAGCGTTGAACTTGCTACTAGCACAGATACGCAGTATTTT. This encodes CSVELATSTDTQYF.

This rearrangement joins TRBV2 to TRBJ1-5; the match to TRBD1 covers 9 bases. J gave up 9 bases and V 8 bases, and 11 bases lay outside the gene matches. The CDR3 is 14 amino acids. Germline V gene sequence: CDR1 SNHLY, CDR2 FYNNEI. CDR3 sequence: CASATGGGRAPQHF. The CDR3 nucleotides are TGTGCCAGCGCTACAGGGGGCGGTAGGGCGCCCCAGCATTTT. The full variable domain, in which reference TRBV2 and TRBJ1-5 provide the parts outside the CDR3, is EPEVTQTPSHQVTQMGQEVILRCVPISNHLYFYWYRQILGQKVEFLVSFYNNEISEKSEIFDDQFSVERPDGSNFTLKIRSTKLEDSAMYFCASATGGGRAPQHFGDGTRLSIL.

The chain links TRBV15 to TRBJ2-4, with D unclear. This CDR3 comprises 14 residues. V was trimmed by 0 bases and J by 8 bases, leaving 11 bases between them. Germline CDR1 and CDR2: LNHNV and YYDKDF (reference sequence). The CDR3 region is CATSREGLGDIQYF. The CDR3 region has the DNA TGTGCCACCAGCAGAGAAGGGCTGGGCGACATTCAGTACTTC.

The chain carries TRBV6-5 and TRBJ2-1; 12 positions agree with TRBD2. The germline gives CDR1 MNHEY, CDR2 SVGAGI. V gave up 0 bases and J gave up 10 bases; unmatched junction bases: 7. This CDR3 is built from 16 residues. The CDR3 loop reads CASSYSTSGRADEQFF. In DNA form, the CDR3 reads TGTGCCAGCAGTTACTCGACTAGCGGGAGAGCGGACGAGCAGTTCTTC.

The CDR3 loop is CASSVGGTATTEAFF. CDR3 DNA sequence: TGTGCCAGCAGCGTAGGTGGGACAGCAACCACTGAAGCTTTCTTT. This chain connects TRBV9 to TRBJ1-1; 7 positions agree with TRBD1. J lost 4 bases, V lost 0 bases, and 6 bases had no gene match. This CDR3 has 15 amino acids. Germline V gene sequence: CDR1 SGDLS, CDR2 YYNGEE.

The chain carries TRBV2 and TRBJ2-1; a possible D gene is TRBD2 (5 bases). The germline V and J ends were trimmed by 4 bases and 2 bases, with 27 bases remaining between them. The CDR3 extends over 20 amino acids. Germline CDR1 reads SNHLY; CDR2 reads FYNNEI. CDR3 nucleotide sequence: TGTGCCAGCAGTGTAGAGTTCGGCTACAGCGCGAGGGAGACCTACAATGAGCAGTTCTTC. Its translation: CASSVEFGYSARETYNEQFF.

The genes are TRBV5-1 and TRBJ2-1, with 7 bases lining up with TRBD2. V lost 1 base, J lost 12 bases, and 10 bases stayed unmatched. Germline CDR1 is SGHRS and CDR2 is YFSETQ. The CDR3 has 14 amino acids. The CDR3 loop is CASSLTTSMEGQFF. CDR3 coding DNA: TGCGCCAGCAGCTTGACGACTAGCATGGAGGGGCAGTTCTTC.

This chain uses TRBV5-3 with TRBJ2-7; possibly TRBD2 for D (6 bases). TRBV5-3 is labeled an ORF, and its function is uncertain. This CDR3 has 15 amino acids. Between the trimmed V and J ends, which lost 2 bases and 3 bases, there was a span of 15 bases. In DNA, the CDR3 is TGTGCCAGAAGCTTCGTCAACATCGGGGGCTACGAGCAGTACTTC. Translating it yields CARSFVNIGGYEQYF.

The chain carries TRBV6-5 and TRBJ1-2, with D maybe TRBD1 (5 bases). Trimming left V 6 bases short and J 4 bases short, with 12 bases between. The CDR3 is made up of 13 amino acids. The germline CDR1 and CDR2 sequences are MNHEY and SVGAGI. The CDR3 protein is CASSLTAGYGYTF. CDR3 nucleotides: TGTGCCAGCAGCTTGACAGCTGGCTATGGCTACACCTTC.

This clone was counted between two and nine times. The V and J genes are TRBV27 and TRBJ1-5; D gene unclear. This CDR3 spans 15 amino acids. Germline V gene sequence: CDR1 MNHEY, CDR2 SMNVEV (reference sequence). Trimming pared 2 bases from V and 0 bases from J, leaving 8 bases between. The CDR3 DNA reads as TGTGCCAGCAGTTTAGCGTCGTATAGCAATCAGCCCCAGCATTTT. Its translation: CASSLASYSNQPQHF.

In its sample, this clone was seen a few times. The V and J genes are TRBV7-9 and TRBJ1-1; 8 bases are shared with TRBD1. The CDR3 spans 12 residues. The germline gives CDR1 SEHNR, CDR2 FQNEAQ (reference sequence). Losses at the gene ends were 4 bases for V and 7 bases for J; bases not matched to a gene: 2. This CDR3 reads CASSSTGVEAFF. DNA for the CDR3: TGTGCCAGCAGCTCGACAGGGGTTGAAGCTTTCTTT.

The V call is TRBV27, the J call TRBJ2-7; D unclear. The germline V gene encodes CDR1 MNHEY and CDR2 SMNVEV (reference sequence). V dropped 6 bases and J dropped 0 bases, with 12 bases sitting between them. The CDR3 is 14 residues long. For the CDR3, the DNA is TGTGCCAGCAGCCCCTTCTTAGGCTCCTACGAGCAGTACTTC. As protein: CASSPFLGSYEQYF.

This chain links TRBV6-1 with TRBJ2-4; D might be TRBD1 or TRBD2, each matching 6 bases. Germline V gives CDR1 MNHNS, CDR2 SASEGT. Trimming took 2 bases from V and 2 from J, leaving 13 bases between them. The CDR3 loop spans 16 amino acids. The CDR3 bases are TGTGCCAGCAGTGAATACTCGGGGGCAACCAAAAACATTCAGTACTTC. As protein: CASSEYSGATKNIQYF.

This chain connects TRBV10-1 to TRBJ1-4; D call uncertain. The CDR3 is 13 amino acids. The germline V and J ends were trimmed by 6 bases and 0 bases, with 5 bases remaining between them. The germline V gene encodes CDR1 WNHNN and CDR2 SYGVQD (reference sequence). CDR3 bases: TGCGCCAGCAGCGGATCAACTAATGAAAAACTGTTTTTT. It specifies CASSGSTNEKLFF.

To note about this clone: Other DNA sequences of this sample code for an identical CDR3. This chain uses TRBV27 with TRBJ1-2; tentative D call: TRBD1 (5 bases). CDR1 and CDR2 from the germline V gene are MNHEY and SMNVEV (reference sequence). The CDR3 is made up of 13 amino acids. V was trimmed by 2 bases and J by 2 bases, leaving 6 bases between them. The CDR3 region is CASSLGGNYGYTF. CDR3 DNA sequence: TGTGCCAGCAGTTTAGGGGGGAACTATGGCTACACCTTC.

The genes are TRBV4-1 and TRBJ1-5; 8 bases fit TRBD1. Per germline, CDR1 MGHRA and CDR2 YSYEKL. This CDR3 is built from 15 residues. V lost 1 base to trimming and J lost 3 bases; unmatched junction nucleotides: 2. DNA of the CDR3: TGCGCCAGCAGCCAAGGACAGGGGTTCAATCAGCCCCAGCATTTT. This gives the protein CASSQGQGFNQPQHF.